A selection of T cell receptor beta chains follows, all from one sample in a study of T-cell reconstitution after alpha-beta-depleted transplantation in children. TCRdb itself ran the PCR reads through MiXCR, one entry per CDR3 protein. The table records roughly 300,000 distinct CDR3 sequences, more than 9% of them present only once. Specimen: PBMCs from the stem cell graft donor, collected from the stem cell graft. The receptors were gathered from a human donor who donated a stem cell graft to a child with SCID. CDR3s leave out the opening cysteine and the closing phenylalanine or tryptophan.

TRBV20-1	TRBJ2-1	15	CAAPSGGTKIYNEQF
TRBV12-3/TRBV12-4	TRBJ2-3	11	ASSRALTDTQY
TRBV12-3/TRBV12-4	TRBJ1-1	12	ASSLGWQNTEAF
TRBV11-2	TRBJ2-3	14	ASSLDFGGYTDTQY
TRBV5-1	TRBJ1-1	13	ASSADRGLNTEAF
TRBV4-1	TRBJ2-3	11	ASTPGPPDTQY
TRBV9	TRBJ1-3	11	ASSVDGGNTIY
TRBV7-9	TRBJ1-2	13	ASSLSALSDYGYT
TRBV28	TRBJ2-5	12	ASSFQGWIETQY
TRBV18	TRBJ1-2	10	ASSPQLGGYT
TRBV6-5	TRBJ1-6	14	ASSPGTGGGNSPLH
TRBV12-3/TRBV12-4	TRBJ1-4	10	ASSPDTGKLF
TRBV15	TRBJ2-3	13	ATSSPGASTDTQY
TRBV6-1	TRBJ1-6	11	ASGGLNNSPLH
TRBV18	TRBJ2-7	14	ASSPGRGVSPYEQY
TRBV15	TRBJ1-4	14	ATRVPGITTNEKLF
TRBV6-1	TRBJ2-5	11	ASRETGRETQY
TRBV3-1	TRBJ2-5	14	ASSQTPIQRQETQY
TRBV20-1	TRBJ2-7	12	SARAQRPSYEQY
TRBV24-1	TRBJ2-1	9	ATSEGTGWF
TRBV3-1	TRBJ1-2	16	ASSQLSGRSSEGYGYT
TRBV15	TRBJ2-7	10	ATKGVRDEQY
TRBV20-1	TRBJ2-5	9	SAFVGETQY
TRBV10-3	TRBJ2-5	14	AISLGGGVGQETQY
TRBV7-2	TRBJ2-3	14	ASSLGVEGSTDTQY
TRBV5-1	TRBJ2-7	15	ASSLGEGYRVSYEQY
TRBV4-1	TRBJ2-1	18	ASSHLPGLAALSSYNEQF
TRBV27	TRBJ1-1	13	ASSLNRQLNTEAF
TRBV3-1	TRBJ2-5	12	ASSRDRSQETQY
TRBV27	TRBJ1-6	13	ASRGGQVNNSPLH
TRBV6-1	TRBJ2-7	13	ASAFGDWTSYEQY
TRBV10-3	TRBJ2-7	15	ATTEWTGQQTFYEQY
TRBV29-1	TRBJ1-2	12	SVTQGAIGNGYT
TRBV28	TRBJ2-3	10	ASSPGADTQY
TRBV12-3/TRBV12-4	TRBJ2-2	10	ASSSLGKELF
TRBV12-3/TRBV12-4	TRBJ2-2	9	ASKVTGELF
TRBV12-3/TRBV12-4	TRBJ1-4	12	ASSPSATNEKLF
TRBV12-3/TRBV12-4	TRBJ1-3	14	ASTQLPRSSGNTIY
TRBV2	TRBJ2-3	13	ASSLSRGVGDTQY
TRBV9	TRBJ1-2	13	ASSGAGSRIGGYT